A selection of T cell receptor beta chains follows, all from one sample in a study of early stage breast cancer tumors. Generated by immunoSEQ multiplex PCR, the TCRdb table keeps only in-frame clones and is missing some. The data contain some 8,100 clones, roughly 77% of them singletons. Sequenced input: normal breast tissue next to the tumor. The receptors come from a person aged 55 to 75 with breast cancer. Both conserved end residues are part of each CDR3. D genes are given only for firm matches. A clone size is listed for some rows: how often the clone was seen (once, few, many), or a class if it is expanded.

d_gene: TRBD2; v_gene: TRBV5-6; j_gene: TRBJ2-1; abundance: -; CDR3nt: TGTGCCAGCCTGCCCCCAACCGGGGGGGCGTACAATGAGCAGTTCTTC; CDR3aa: CASLPPTGGAYNEQFF
d_gene: -; v_gene: TRBV5-1; j_gene: TRBJ2-3; abundance: -; CDR3nt: TGCGCCAGCAGCTTGGTGCTCGGGCTAGCGGATACGCAGTATTTT; CDR3aa: CASSLVLGLADTQYF
d_gene: TRBD2; v_gene: TRBV5-4; j_gene: TRBJ2-7; abundance: -; CDR3nt: TGTGCCAGCCGCGTGGGCGGGAGTCGCGAGCAGTACTTC; CDR3aa: CASRVGGSREQYF
d_gene: -; v_gene: TRBV5-1; j_gene: TRBJ2-5; abundance: -; CDR3nt: TGCGCCAGCAGCTTAAAAGAGACCCAGTACTTC; CDR3aa: CASSLKETQYF
d_gene: TRBD1; v_gene: TRBV5-1; j_gene: TRBJ1-5; abundance: -; CDR3nt: TGCGCCAGCAGCTTGGCCGGACAGGCCAGTCAGCCCCAGCATTTT; CDR3aa: CASSLAGQASQPQHF
d_gene: -; v_gene: TRBV2; j_gene: TRBJ1-1; abundance: -; CDR3nt: TGTGCCAGCGCAGGGGTACGACTCTCCCCTGAAGCTTTCTTT; CDR3aa: CASAGVRLSPEAFF
d_gene: TRBD1; v_gene: TRBV10-3; j_gene: TRBJ2-5; abundance: -; CDR3nt: TGTGCCATCAGGCAGGGGGCGAAGACCCAGTACTTC; CDR3aa: CAIRQGAKTQYF
d_gene: TRBD1; v_gene: TRBV23-1; j_gene: TRBJ2-2; abundance: -; CDR3nt: TGCGCCAGCAGTCAGGGACAGGGTGACACCGGGGAGCTGTTTTTT; CDR3aa: CASSQGQGDTGELFF
d_gene: TRBD1; v_gene: TRBV19; j_gene: TRBJ1-1; abundance: -; CDR3nt: TGTGCCAGTAGTATAACTCGGAGGGGGCCTGAAGCTTTCTTT; CDR3aa: CASSITRRGPEAFF
d_gene: TRBD1; v_gene: TRBV19; j_gene: TRBJ2-6; abundance: -; CDR3nt: TGTGCCAGTAGTATAGCGGGACAGTATTCTGGGGCCAACGTCCTGACTTTC; CDR3aa: CASSIAGQYSGANVLTF
d_gene: TRBD1; v_gene: TRBV6-6; j_gene: TRBJ1-5; abundance: -; CDR3nt: TGTGCCAGCAGCCCCGACAGGGTTGGCAATCAGCCCCAGCATTTT; CDR3aa: CASSPDRVGNQPQHF
d_gene: TRBD1; v_gene: TRBV11-2; j_gene: TRBJ1-4; abundance: -; CDR3nt: TGTGCCAGCAGCTCCGGGACAGGCGGTGAAAAACTGTTTTTT; CDR3aa: CASSSGTGGEKLFF
d_gene: -; v_gene: TRBV10-3; j_gene: TRBJ2-7; abundance: -; CDR3nt: TGTGCCATCAGTGAGTCGGGGGTCTACGAGCAGTACTTC; CDR3aa: CAISESGVYEQYF
d_gene: -; v_gene: TRBV5-1; j_gene: TRBJ2-5; abundance: once; CDR3nt: TGCGCCAGCAGCTTGTACTCCGGGACAAGAGAGACCCAGTACTTC; CDR3aa: CASSLYSGTRETQYF
d_gene: TRBD2; v_gene: TRBV6-4; j_gene: TRBJ2-1; abundance: -; CDR3nt: TGTGCCAGCAGTCCGGGACTAGCGCAGAGAGCCTCCAATGAGCAGTTCTTC; CDR3aa: CASSPGLAQRASNEQFF
d_gene: -; v_gene: TRBV10-3; j_gene: TRBJ2-7; abundance: -; CDR3nt: TGTGCCATCAGTGAACTAGGGGCCTCCTACGAGCAGTACTTC; CDR3aa: CAISELGASYEQYF
d_gene: TRBD1; v_gene: TRBV5-1; j_gene: TRBJ1-6; abundance: -; CDR3nt: TGCGCCAGCGCCGGGACAGCTAATAATTCACCCCTCCACTTT; CDR3aa: CASAGTANNSPLHF
d_gene: -; v_gene: TRBV20-1; j_gene: TRBJ1-2; abundance: -; CDR3nt: TGCAGTGCTAGGTCGGGTTATGGCTACACCTTC; CDR3aa: CSARSGYGYTF
d_gene: -; v_gene: TRBV9; j_gene: TRBJ1-5; abundance: -; CDR3nt: TGTGCCAGCAGCGTAGGAGGGTATCAGCCCCAGCATTTT; CDR3aa: CASSVGGYQPQHF
d_gene: -; v_gene: TRBV2; j_gene: TRBJ1-5; abundance: -; CDR3nt: TGTGCCAGCAGTGAAATTGGCAGGGAAGCTCAGCCCCAGCATTTT; CDR3aa: CASSEIGREAQPQHF
d_gene: TRBD1; v_gene: TRBV5-6; j_gene: TRBJ1-1; abundance: few; CDR3nt: TGTGCCAGCAGCTTCGGCTGGACAGGGGGCACTGAAGCTTTCTTT; CDR3aa: CASSFGWTGGTEAFF
d_gene: TRBD1; v_gene: TRBV7-9; j_gene: TRBJ2-2; abundance: -; CDR3nt: TGTGCCAGCAGCAAACGCGACAGGGGAAACACCGGGGAGCTGTTTTTT; CDR3aa: CASSKRDRGNTGELFF
d_gene: -; v_gene: TRBV28; j_gene: TRBJ2-3; abundance: -; CDR3nt: TGTGCCAGCAGTTTATGGGTAGGGATCAATTGGTCAGATACGCAGTATTTT; CDR3aa: CASSLWVGINWSDTQYF
d_gene: TRBD2; v_gene: TRBV5-6; j_gene: TRBJ2-3; abundance: -; CDR3nt: TGTGCCAGCAGCCCCCCACTAGCGTTTCTCGGGGATACGCAGTATTTT; CDR3aa: CASSPPLAFLGDTQYF